These 20 T cell receptor beta chains were all obtained from the same sample, sequenced in a study of stem cell transplantation in POMP-related autoinflammatory disease. Findings and caveats of the study: Unique TRB V-J gene pairings were limited in number in patients with PRAID. Across all analyzed T-cell subsets, patients with PRAID tended toward reduced diversity and increased clonality.

Antigen specificity for these receptors is unknown. Sequencing was performed with immunoSEQ multiplex PCR; in TCRdb, only in-frame clones are kept and a portion is missing. The sample contains about 11,000 clones, around 84% of which appear only once. The sample was CD8+ T cells from PBMCs, taken before stem cell transplantation. Receptor source: a human donor with POMP-related autoinflammation and immune dysregulation (PRAID).

The V and J genes are TRBV7-8 and TRBJ2-3; D not resolved. The V and J ends lost 1 base and 3 bases respectively, with 8 bases between them. CDR3 length equals 14 residues. CDR1 and CDR2 from the germline V gene are SGHVS and FQNEAQ. The CDR3 is CASSLDGDTDTQYF. The CDR3 DNA sequence: TGTGCCAGCAGCTTAGATGGGGATACAGATACGCAGTATTTT.

The V call is TRBV28, the J call TRBJ2-4; tentative D call: TRBD1 (7 bases). The CDR3 contains 12 residues. CDR1 MDHEN and CDR2 SYDVKM come from the germline V gene. V gave up 3 bases and J gave up 8 bases, with 8 bases separating them. The CDR3 here is CASSFRGDIQYF. The CDR3 DNA reads TGTGCCAGCAGTTTCAGGGGGGACATTCAGTACTTC.

V and J are TRBV9 and TRBJ2-1; 7 bases fit TRBD1. After removal of 4 bases from V and 1 base from J, the junction contained 5 bases not matched to a gene. The CDR3 is 15 amino acids. Germline CDR1 reads SGDLS; CDR2 reads YYNGEE. The DNA of the CDR3 is TGTGCCAGCAGCCCCCGGGACAGATCCTACAATGAGCAGTTCTTC. This encodes CASSPRDRSYNEQFF.

The chain links TRBV27 to TRBJ1-5; the D is unclear. Germline CDR1 reads MNHEY; CDR2 reads SMNVEV (reference sequence). V lost 5 bases and J lost 6, with 8 bases in between. This CDR3 is built from 12 residues. The CDR3 region has the DNA TGTGCCAGCAGTACGGGAGGTCAGCCCCAGCATTTT. Its protein product is CASSTGGQPQHF.

The V gene is TRBV27, the J gene TRBJ1-1, with unresolved D. The CDR3 loop spans 13 amino acids. V lost 3 bases and J lost 1, with 6 bases in between. Germline lookup yields CDR1 MNHEY and CDR2 SMNVEV (reference sequence). The CDR3 loop reads CASSFGSNTEAFF. The DNA of the CDR3 is TGTGCCAGCAGTTTTGGTTCGAACACTGAAGCTTTCTTT.

The chain recombines TRBV6-5 with TRBJ1-2; D not certain. CDR1 and CDR2 (germline): MNHEY, SVGAGI. The V and J ends lost 2 bases and 0 bases respectively, with 7 bases between them. The CDR3 sequence is 14 residues long. The CDR3 loop is CASSYAGPNYGYTF. CDR3 bases: TGTGCCAGCAGTTACGCCGGACCTAACTATGGCTACACCTTC.

Regarding this clone: Other DNA sequences in the same sample also yield this CDR3. The chain couples TRBV27 to TRBJ1-5; D gene unclear. CDR1 is MNHEY and CDR2 is SMNVEV in the germline V gene (reference sequence). V was trimmed by 2 bases and J by 6 bases, leaving 11 bases between them. The CDR3 is made up of 14 amino acids. The CDR3 DNA follows: TGTGCCAGCAGTTTAGTGGCGGGGAGTCAGCCCCAGCATTTT. Translated, it gives CASSLVAGSQPQHF.

V gene TRBV7-9 combines with J gene TRBJ2-5, with D perhaps being TRBD1 or TRBD2 (5 bases each). The V gene's germline CDR1 is SEHNR and CDR2 FQNEAQ (reference sequence). Trimming left V 7 bases short and J 3 bases short, with 12 bases between. The CDR3 runs 13 residues. The CDR3 DNA reads TGTGCCAGCACAGAGGGGCCGAAAGAGACCCAGTACTTC. The encoded protein is CASTEGPKETQYF.

This clone came up once. The chain employs TRBV13 and TRBJ2-5; D ambiguous. This CDR3 contains 12 residues. In germline, CDR1 is PRHDT, CDR2 FYEKMQ (reference sequence). V gave up 5 bases and J gave up 5 bases, with 9 bases separating them. DNA of the CDR3: TGTGCCAGCAGCCGCGTCGGGGAGACCCAGTACTTC. Residues: CASSRVGETQYF.

The rearrangement links TRBV5-8 to TRBJ2-7, with 9 bases identical to TRBD1. There are 16 residues in the CDR3. V was pared by 4 bases and J by 5 bases, with 13 bases of the junction left unmatched. The V gene's germline CDR1 is SGHTS and CDR2 YDEGEE. The CDR3, as DNA: TGTGCCAGCAGCCCACCCGCCGGGACAGGGTTCGACGAGCAGTACTTC. Protein product: CASSPPAGTGFDEQYF.

The chain has TRBV4-2 and TRBJ2-3, with unresolved D. Looked up from germline, CDR1 is LGHNA and CDR2 is YNFKEQ. The V and J ends lost 0 bases and 4 bases respectively, with 8 bases between them. This CDR3 is built from 14 residues. CDR3 residues: CASSQERPPDTQYF. In DNA form, the CDR3 reads TGTGCCAGCAGCCAAGAGCGGCCCCCAGATACGCAGTATTTT.

The V and J genes are TRBV11-2 and TRBJ2-3, with 13 bases fitting TRBD2. The J segment lost 6 bases and the V segment lost 4 bases, leaving 10 bases of the junction unmatched. The length of the CDR3 is 17 residues. Germline assignment: CDR1 SGHAT and CDR2 FQNNGV. In nucleotides, the CDR3 is TGTGCCAGCAGCTCCAGACTAGCGGGAGGCTGGTTGGATACGCAGTATTTT. Its translation is CASSSRLAGGWLDTQYF. Looking up the rest from reference TRBV11-2 and TRBJ2-3 gives the full variable domain: EAGVAQSPRYKIIEKRQSVAFWCNPISGHATLYWYQQILGQGPKLLIQFQNNGVVDDSQLPKDRFSAERLKGVDSTLKIQPAKLEDSAVYLCASSSRLAGGWLDTQYFGPGTRLTVL.

The rearrangement links TRBV5-1 to TRBJ1-6; TRBD1 might be the D (5 bases). CDR1 is SGHRS, CDR2 YFSETQ, per germline. V shed 1 base and J shed 0 bases, with 11 bases lying between them. The CDR3 runs to 17 residues. Here the CDR3 reads CASSLIGASSYNSPLHF. In DNA form, the CDR3 reads TGCGCCAGCAGCTTGATAGGGGCCAGCTCCTATAATTCACCCCTCCACTTT. Based on the CDR3 plus reference TRBV5-1 and TRBJ1-6, the full variable domain is KAGVTQTPRYLIKTRGQQVTLSCSPISGHRSVSWYQQTPGQGLQFLFEYFSETQRNKGNFPGRFSGRQFSNSRSEMNVSTLELGDSALYLCASSLIGASSYNSPLHFGNGTRLTVT.

The J gene is TRBJ2-1, the V gene TRBV28; 12 bases map to TRBD2. The V segment lost 7 bases and the J segment 1 base; nucleotides outside the gene matches: 5. The CDR3 extends over 16 amino acids. Germline lookup yields CDR1 MDHEN and CDR2 SYDVKM. CDR3 DNA: TGTGCCAGCAACTCTCTAGCGGGAGGGTCCTACAATGAGCAGTTCTTC. Amino acid sequence: CASNSLAGGSYNEQFF.

V is TRBV7-9 and J is TRBJ1-1, with TRBD1 matching over 8 bases. V shed 6 bases and J 7 bases; nucleotides not matched to a gene: 7. The germline CDR1 and CDR2 sequences are SEHNR and FQNEAQ (reference sequence). CDR3 length equals 13 residues. CDR3 DNA: TGTGCCAGCAGGCAAGGGACAGGACATGAAGCTTTCTTT. This gives the protein CASRQGTGHEAFF.

The chain combines TRBV2 with TRBJ2-1; 11 bases align to TRBD2. The V and J ends lost 5 bases and 12 bases, in that order; junction bases with no gene match: 15. The V gene's germline CDR1 is SNHLY and CDR2 FYNNEI. CDR3 length: 16 amino acids. The CDR3 sequence: CASSPTVAGGGNWQFF. In DNA, the CDR3 is TGTGCCAGCAGTCCCACGGTAGCGGGGGGGGGCAATTGGCAGTTCTTC.

The V call is TRBV2, the J call TRBJ1-2; 7 bases are shared with TRBD1. Germline V CDR1 and CDR2: SNHLY, FYNNEI. There are 14 residues in the CDR3. V shed 6 bases and J 3 bases; nucleotides not matched to a gene: 7. As DNA, the CDR3 is TGTGCCAGCAGGAAGGAGGGGGCGGACTATGGCTACACCTTC. Its protein is CASRKEGADYGYTF.

This chain uses TRBV7-9 with TRBJ1-5; TRBD1 matches 9 bases. CDR3 length: 14 amino acids. The J segment lost 4 bases and the V segment lost 5 bases, leaving 3 bases of the junction unmatched. Germline assignment: CDR1 SEHNR and CDR2 FQNEAQ (reference sequence). The chain's CDR3 is CASSPGTGNQPQHF. In nucleotides, the CDR3 is TGTGCCAGCAGCCCCGGGACAGGGAATCAGCCCCAGCATTTT.

The V and J genes are TRBV7-9 and TRBJ1-1; weak D call: TRBD1 (6 bases). The V and J ends lost 5 bases and 2 bases respectively, with 15 bases between them. The CDR3 covers 15 residues. Germline loops: CDR1 SEHNR, CDR2 FQNEAQ (reference sequence). The chain's CDR3 is CASSVDRIFNTEAFF. CDR3 sequence (DNA): TGTGCCAGCAGCGTCGACAGGATCTTTAACACTGAAGCTTTCTTT.

The chain has TRBV25-1 and TRBJ2-5; TRBD2 matches at 7 bases. The CDR3 runs 15 residues. V trimming: 1 base; J trimming: 4 bases; junction bases outside the gene matches: 6. Germline CDR1 reads MGHDK; CDR2 reads SYGVNS. The CDR3 coding sequence is TGTGCCAGCAGTGAATTAGGCGGGAGAGGAGAGACCCAGTACTTC. It encodes CASSELGGRGETQYF.